This record covers a single T cell receptor beta chain. The antigen remains undetermined. Caucasian adults living in Nashville, Tennessee, provided all samples. These data originate in a study of shared clonotypes between healthy human individuals. Study context: Donor ages ranged 18 to 49 years: a couple of women, a few men. Study-wide points: Non-shared clonotypes had lower generation probabilities than those shared by all four donors.

Source study methods: Filtering was not the same, since immunoSEQ gave junction-only sequences without quality scores. The data were produced by immunoSEQ multiplex PCR, yet TCRdb's version contains in-frame clones alone and is incomplete. That table supplies the V and J calls and clone size; D and trimming were determined from the DNA. The table includes some 2,500,000 clones, approximately 93% detected once. The germline gives CDR1 SEHNR, CDR2 FQNEAQ (reference sequence). CDR3 length: 15 amino acids. Trimming left V 4 bases short and J 1 base short, with 14 bases between. The V gene is TRBV7-9, the J gene TRBJ2-7; D is uncertain. The specimen was naive CD4+ T cells from PBMCs. The subset is: CD45RA+ positively selected. This receptor was taken from a man aged 18 to 30 in good health. Some clones in this sample may be carry-over from other donors' samples. CDR3 bases: TGTGCCAGCAGCTCGAGGCCCAGAACATCCTACGAGCAGTACTTC. It encodes CASSSRPRTSYEQYF.